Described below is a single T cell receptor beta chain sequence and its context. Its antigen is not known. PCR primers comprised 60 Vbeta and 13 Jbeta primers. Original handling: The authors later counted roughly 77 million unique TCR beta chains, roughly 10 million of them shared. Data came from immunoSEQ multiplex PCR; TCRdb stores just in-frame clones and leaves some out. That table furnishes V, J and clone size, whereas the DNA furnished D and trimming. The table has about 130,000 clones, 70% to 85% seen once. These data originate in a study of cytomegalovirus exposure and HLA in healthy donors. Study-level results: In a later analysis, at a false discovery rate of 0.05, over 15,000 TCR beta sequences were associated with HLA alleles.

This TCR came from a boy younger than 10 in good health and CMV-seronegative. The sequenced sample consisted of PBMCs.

CDR3 in DNA: TGTGCCTGGAGTCCTACTAGCGTGGGTGAGCAGTTCTTC. Its protein is CAWSPTSVGEQFF. The gene calls are TRBV30 and TRBJ2-1; 7 positions match TRBD2. This CDR3 has 13 residues. Per the germline V gene, CDR1 is GTSNPN and CDR2 is SVGIG (reference sequence). Losses at the gene ends were 2 bases for V and 9 bases for J; bases not matched to a gene: 7.